This entry is about one T cell receptor beta chain. The record originates from a study of blood T cell repertoires in COVID-19. On the study more broadly: The United States, Italy and Spain were the sources of the acute and convalescent COVID-19 samples. From T cells, B-cell-depleted T cells, or PBMCs came the material, which was cDNA or gDNA.

As processed by the authors: Reference gene primer amplification gave nucleated cell count estimates. Produced via immunoSEQ multiplex PCR; TCRdb's table is partial and in-frame only. V and J calls and clone size are those listed in that table; D and trimming were worked out from the DNA. The repertoire holds about 85,000 clones, roughly 80% seen once, with approximately 10% in the top ten. Trimming took off 3 bases at V and 0 bases at J, with 12 bases between the two ends. The CDR3 contains 16 residues. Germline V CDR1 and CDR2: KGHSH, LQKENI. The sequence derives from a man aged 70 or older with acute or convalescent COVID-19. Sequencing was done on a sample of peripheral blood. The V call is TRBV18, the J call TRBJ1-3; tentatively, D is TRBD1 (6 bases). CDR3 residues: CASSPTTGRSGNTIYF. In DNA, the CDR3 is TGTGCCAGCTCACCTACCACAGGGCGCTCTGGAAACACCATATATTTT.